Below, 21 T cell receptor beta chains from the same sample are listed, as sequenced in a study of neurological immune-mediated disorders. Regarding time point: longitudinal time-point 1 (baseline). TCRdb processed the 5' RACE reads anew with MiXCR; each CDR3 protein has one entry. The table includes tens of thousands of distinct CDR3 sequences, 3% to 3.5% detected once. Sequencing was carried out using PBMCs. Receptors originate from a woman aged 60-75 years with multiple sclerosis.

This clonotype showed up many times. The J gene is TRBJ2-5, the V gene TRBV7-9, with D possibly being TRBD1 or TRBD2 (7 bases each). The CDR3 has 14 amino acids. The germline gives CDR1 SEHNR, CDR2 FQNEAQ (reference sequence). The V gene lost 3 bases and the J gene lost 4 bases, with 12 bases spanning the gap. The CDR3 is CASSLTGRGETQYF. In DNA form, the CDR3 reads TGTGCCAGCAGCTTGACAGGGAGGGGAGAGACCCAGTACTTC. Using reference TRBV7-9 and TRBJ2-5 for the parts outside the CDR3, the full variable domain is DTGVSQNPRHKITKRGQNVTFRCDPISEHNRLYWYRQTLGQGPEFLTYFQNEAQLEKSRLLSDRFSAERPKGSFSTLEIQRTEQGDSAMYLCASSLTGRGETQYFGPGTRLLVL.

This clonotype appeared many times. The V gene is TRBV5-1, the J gene TRBJ2-5, with D perhaps TRBD2 (7 bases). Looked up from germline, CDR1 is SGHRS and CDR2 is YFSETQ. The CDR3 has 15 amino acids. V dropped 4 bases and J dropped 4 bases, with 17 bases sitting between them. This CDR3 reads CASSASIGGAETQYF. CDR3 DNA sequence: TGCGCCAGCAGCGCGTCGATAGGGGGGGCAGAGACCCAGTACTTC.

This clonotype has a count of ten or more. This chain uses TRBV20-1 with TRBJ2-7; 9 positions match TRBD1. V dropped 6 bases and J dropped 3; count of bases not matched to a gene: 6. This CDR3 has 13 amino acids. Germline values: CDR1 DFQATT, CDR2 SNEGSKA (reference sequence). The CDR3 bases are TGCAGTGCCGAGGGACAGGGAATCTACGAGCAGTACTTC. It encodes CSAEGQGIYEQYF.

This clonotype was found a few times. This chain links TRBV20-1 with TRBJ2-7, with D hard to call. V was shortened by 1 base and J by 3 bases, with 13 bases between the two germline ends. Germline CDR1 and CDR2: DFQATT and SNEGSKA (reference sequence). The CDR3 is made up of 14 amino acids. CDR3: CSARGRVFGYEQYF. Here the CDR3 DNA reads TGCAGTGCTAGAGGACGGGTATTTGGCTACGAGCAGTACTTC.

Many counts were recorded for this clonotype. The V and J genes are TRBV5-1 and TRBJ2-7; 10 nucleotides match TRBD1. J gave up 5 bases and V 4 bases, and 9 bases lay outside the gene matches. Germline CDR1 is SGHRS and CDR2 is YFSETQ. The CDR3 sequence is 15 residues long. This CDR3 is CASSLYGTGDNEQYF. CDR3 in DNA: TGCGCCAGCAGCCTGTACGGGACAGGGGACAACGAGCAGTACTTC.

Comment on this clonotype: A junction boundary mismatches the germline segment, possibly from a read error. V gene TRBV20-1 combines with J gene TRBJ1-6; D is perhaps TRBD1 (5 bases). CDR3 length: 14 residues. The germline CDR1 and CDR2 sequences are DFQATT and SNEGSKA (reference sequence). CDR3 region: CSARTQGGNSTLNF. The CDR3 region has the DNA TGCAGTGCTAGGACTCAGGGAGGGAATTCAACCCTCAACTTT.

This clonotype was seen repeatedly, ten times or more. The rearrangement joins TRBV6-1 to TRBJ2-2; possibly TRBD2 for D (6 bases). This CDR3 spans 17 amino acids. The V end was cut by 6 bases, the J end by 3 bases, with 20 bases between. CDR1 is MNHNS and CDR2 is SASEGT in the germline V gene. Here the CDR3 reads CASSHSSGVLDTGELFF. The CDR3 bases are TGTGCCAGCAGCCATTCGTCGGGGGTATTGGACACCGGGGAGCTGTTTTTT.

This clonotype was observed many times. The V and J genes are TRBV7-9 and TRBJ1-1; possible D gene TRBD1, 6 bases. The CDR3 length is 15 residues. Trimming shortened V by 5 bases and J by 0 bases, and 13 bases separated the two germline ends. CDR1 is SEHNR, CDR2 FQNEAQ, per germline (reference sequence). CDR3 DNA: TGTGCCAGCAGCGCCAGTGGACAGTTGAACACTGAAGCTTTCTTT. It is translated as CASSASGQLNTEAFF.

This clonotype came up many times. J is TRBJ1-3 and V is TRBV5-1; no clear D. The V end lost 6 bases, the J end lost 0 bases, and 10 bases lay between the germline ends. Germline V gene data show CDR1 as SGHRS and CDR2 as YFSETQ. The CDR3 covers 14 residues. This CDR3 is CASKEQTSGNTIYF. In DNA form, the CDR3 reads TGCGCCAGCAAAGAACAGACCTCTGGAAACACCATATATTTT.

This clonotype was seen many times. The chain recombines TRBV6-1 with TRBJ2-1; D may be TRBD1 (6 bases). The ends were cut back, 6 bases at V and 6 bases at J, with 18 bases in the middle. The CDR3 has 15 residues. CDR1 and CDR2 (germline): MNHNS, SASEGT. The chain's CDR3 is CASSRGTRELNEQFF. The CDR3, as DNA: TGTGCCAGCAGCCGAGGGACACGAGAGCTCAATGAGCAGTTCTTC.

This clonotype was seen repeatedly, ten times or more. This chain connects TRBV7-2 to TRBJ2-7; the match to TRBD1 covers 8 bases. The CDR3 sequence is 17 residues long. The V segment lost 1 base and the J segment 0 bases; nucleotides outside the gene matches: 8. Germline CDR1 is SGHTA and CDR2 is FQGNSA. The CDR3 DNA is TGTGCCAGCAGCTTAGTAGGACAGGGATACAGCTCCTACGAGCAGTACTTC. Translating it yields CASSLVGQGYSSYEQYF.

This clonotype was found many times. The chain carries TRBV7-9 and TRBJ2-3; TRBD2 agrees at 11 bases. V shed 5 bases, J shed 0 bases, and the junction held 4 bases outside the gene matches. The CDR3 has 16 residues. The germline gives CDR1 SEHNR, CDR2 FQNEAQ (reference sequence). The CDR3 protein is CASSPLAGGSTDTQYF. CDR3 in DNA: TGTGCCAGCAGCCCTCTAGCGGGGGGTAGCACAGATACGCAGTATTTT.

The table lists this clonotype with many counts. The rearrangement uses TRBV20-1 and TRBJ2-1, with TRBD2 matching 9 bases. The V segment lost 0 bases and the J segment 10 bases; nucleotides outside the gene matches: 7. Germline V lookup: CDR1 DFQATT, CDR2 SNEGSKA (reference sequence). This CDR3 region has 14 residues. CDR3 DNA sequence: TGCAGTGCTAGAGATTCGCGACTAGCGGTAGAGCAGTTCTTC. Its protein is CSARDSRLAVEQFF.

The table lists this clonotype with many counts. The chain employs TRBV6-6 and TRBJ1-2; D is perhaps TRBD1 (5 bases). This CDR3 has 14 amino acids. V lost 5 bases and J lost 4, with 14 bases in between. The germline CDR1 and CDR2 sequences are MNHNY and SVGAGI (reference sequence). This CDR3 reads CASSGRGGTYGYTF. Here the CDR3 DNA reads TGTGCCAGCAGTGGTCGGGGAGGGACCTATGGCTACACCTTC.

A few counts support this clonotype. J is TRBJ2-3 and V is TRBV7-6; the match to TRBD2 covers 7 bases. Germline trimming cut 0 bases from V and 1 base from J; bases unmatched to any gene: 10. Germline CDR1 and CDR2: SGHVS and FNYEAQ. This CDR3 contains 18 residues. The CDR3 DNA reads as TGTGCCAGCAGCTTAGCGGTGTGGGGGGGTTTGGGCACAGATACGCAGTATTTT. It yields the protein CASSLAVWGGLGTDTQYF.

This clonotype was found many times. The chain couples TRBV20-1 to TRBJ2-3; D remains unclear. The germline V gene encodes CDR1 DFQATT and CDR2 SNEGSKA (reference sequence). Deletions cut 5 bases from V and 4 bases from J, with 10 bases between. The CDR3 loop spans 12 amino acids. The CDR3 region has the DNA TGCAGTGCTCCTTGGGTGGCAGATACGCAGTATTTT. This gives the protein CSAPWVADTQYF.

This clonotype was observed at least ten times. The V call is TRBV5-1, the J call TRBJ1-1; tentative D call: TRBD1 (6 bases). Germline assignment: CDR1 SGHRS and CDR2 YFSETQ. The CDR3 runs 14 residues. V was cut by 4 bases and J by 4 bases, with 14 bases left in between. In nucleotides, the CDR3 is TGCGCCAGCAGCCCCGGGGGCAGGGTCACTGAAGCTTTCTTT. The encoded protein is CASSPGGRVTEAFF.

This clonotype occurred a few times. The V gene is TRBV7-6, the J gene TRBJ2-2, with TRBD1 matching 7 bases. This CDR3 has 15 amino acids. With V trimmed by 5 bases and J by 2 bases, 5 bases remained unmatched. The germline gives CDR1 SGHVS, CDR2 FNYEAQ. CDR3 sequence reads: CASSKRDRNTGELFF. CDR3 in DNA: TGTGCCAGCAGCAAACGGGACAGAAACACCGGGGAGCTGTTTTTT.

This clonotype was found a few times. The rearrangement links TRBV20-1 to TRBJ2-5, with D possibly being TRBD1 (6 bases). The CDR3 is 13 amino acids. Trimming took 6 bases from V and 5 from J, leaving 16 bases between them. CDR1 and CDR2 (germline): DFQATT, SNEGSKA (reference sequence). The CDR3 nucleotides read TGCAGTGCAAACACGGACAGCCCTGAGACCCAGTACTTC. Translation: CSANTDSPETQYF.

This clonotype appeared many times. J is TRBJ2-3 and V is TRBV7-9; perhaps TRBD2 as D (7 bases). Germline assignment: CDR1 SEHNR and CDR2 FQNEAQ (reference sequence). The CDR3 runs 15 residues. The V gene lost 7 bases and the J gene lost 3 bases, with 17 bases spanning the gap. The CDR3 sequence is CASNLGGAGTDTQYF. In nucleotides, the CDR3 is TGTGCCAGCAACTTGGGGGGGGCCGGAACAGATACGCAGTATTTT.

This clonotype has at least ten counts. The chain recombines TRBV5-5 with TRBJ2-7; D remains ambiguous. The CDR3 extends over 13 amino acids. CDR1 and CDR2 (germline): SGHKS, YYEKEE (reference sequence). Trimming removed 0 bases at V and 2 bases at J, with 6 bases between. This CDR3 reads CASSLDGPYEQYF. The CDR3 DNA sequence: TGTGCCAGCAGCTTGGACGGACCCTACGAGCAGTACTTC.